This T cell receptor beta chain came from a study of regulatory T cells in long-lasting Graves disease. CDR3 size: 15 residues. Germline V gene lookup returns CDR1 SGHDT and CDR2 YYEEEE. The V end was cut by 0 bases, the J end by 4 bases, with 13 bases between. Specified time point: newly diagnosed GD, antithyroid drugs for less than 3 months. Isolated PBMC RNA provided the starting material for the TCR library. This clonotype was seen only a few times. The target antigen is unknown. Notes on the study in general: Newly diagnosed patients had higher TCR diversity than persistent Graves' patients did.

Both iRepertoire HTBI primers and Arm-PCR of CDR3 regions were used to build the TCR beta libraries. TCRdb reanalysed the multiplex PCR reads using MiXCR and keeps one entry per CDR3 protein. The profile shows over 400,000 distinct CDR3 sequences, 11% to 15% of them singletons. The same data also contributed to another study, on T cells in Graves' hyperthyroidism and ophthalmopathy. That source notes: Recently diagnosed hyperthyroidism of less than 2 months' duration affected patients aged 18 to 65.

J is TRBJ1-2 and V is TRBV5-6; no definite D call. The material sequenced was peripheral blood mononuclear cells (PBMCs), taken at new diagnosis, from a patient treated with antithyroid drugs. The source of this sequence is a woman between 50 and 59 years old with Graves disease. The CDR3, as DNA: TGTGCCAGCAGCTTGGACGATACGGGAGTCTATGGCTACACCTTC. Translating gives CASSLDDTGVYGYTF.